One and the same sample provided the 12 T cell receptor beta chains below, sequenced in a study of immune characterization of retroperitoneal liposarcoma (dated by TCRdb to the late 2010s). Library preparation employed PCR. TCRdb shows the sequencer as NextSeq 500. The public reads were run again by TCRdb, first through fastp at Q25 and then through MiXCR, and only productive beta chains were kept. All rows with the same CDR3 protein become a single entry with the most common DNA and genes. This sample lists about 10,000 distinct CDR3 sequences; more than 25% were detected once. The leading ten clones occupy approximately 19% of the sample. The material sequenced was blood. These receptors were obtained from a male donor with retroperitoneal liposarcoma.

This clonotype was detected a few times. The chain has TRBV12-3 or TRBV12-4 and TRBJ2-1; 13 bases line up with TRBD2. V lost 6 bases to trimming and J lost 0 bases; unmatched junction nucleotides: 2. CDR3 length equals 16 residues. The CDR3, as DNA: TGTGCCAGCAGGAGGACTAGCGGGAGCTCCTACAATGAGCAGTTCTTC. This codes for CASRRTSGSSYNEQFF.

The chain joins TRBV10-2 to TRBJ2-1; D might be TRBD2 (5 bases). Trimming stripped 6 bases from V and 10 bases from J, with 37 bases between. The CDR3 length is 20 residues. Germline V lookup: CDR1 WSHSY, CDR2 SAAADI. The CDR3 DNA reads as TGCGCCAGCAGGGAGCCTAACGGACTGGCCGATACTGGGCTCATGGGCGAGCAGTTCTTC. This codes for CASREPNGLADTGLMGEQFF.

This clonotype has a handful of counts. This chain joins TRBV6-1 and TRBJ1-1, with 7 bases matching TRBD1. This CDR3 region has 13 residues. V dropped 6 bases and J dropped 6; count of bases not matched to a gene: 7. Germline values: CDR1 MNHNS, CDR2 SASEGT. The CDR3 DNA follows: TGTGCCAGCAGCACAGGGGATTGGGCTGAAGCTTTCTTT. It specifies CASSTGDWAEAFF.

This clonotype showed up many times. The chain employs TRBV12-3 or TRBV12-4 and TRBJ1-2; the match to TRBD1 covers 8 bases. V lost 4 bases, J lost 6 bases, and 4 bases stayed unmatched. This CDR3 is built from 13 residues. The CDR3 bases are TGTGCCAGCAGTTATGACAGGGGACATGGCTACACCTTC. Its translation is CASSYDRGHGYTF.

V is TRBV19 and J is TRBJ1-2; 12 bases are shared with TRBD1. The V gene's germline CDR1 is LNHDA and CDR2 SQIVND (reference sequence). V trimming: 6 bases; J trimming: 8 bases; junction bases outside the gene matches: 16. The CDR3 is 17 amino acids. CDR3 nucleotide sequence: TGTGCCAGTAGAAACCCAAGGAATACCGGGACAGGGGGCGGCTACACCTTC. It encodes CASRNPRNTGTGGGYTF.

In its sample, this clonotype was seen many times. The chain couples TRBV18 to TRBJ2-5, with D uncertain. This CDR3 region has 13 residues. From germline, CDR1 is KGHSH and CDR2 LQKENI. V lost 3 bases and J lost 5, with 10 bases in between. The CDR3 loop reads CASSPGLRETQYF. CDR3 bases: TGTGCCAGCTCACCGGGCCTTCGGGAGACCCAGTACTTC.

The rearrangement joins TRBV7-8 to TRBJ1-2; 7 bases fit TRBD1. The V and J ends lost 5 bases and 7 bases, in that order; junction bases with no gene match: 10. The length of the CDR3 is 14 residues. CDR1 and CDR2 (germline): SGHVS, FQNEAQ. The CDR3 reads CASSIRHRGGGYTF. In nucleotides, the CDR3 is TGTGCCAGCAGCATAAGACACAGGGGAGGTGGCTACACCTTC.

This clonotype was found many times. The chain combines TRBV6-1 with TRBJ2-1; no definite D call. The CDR3 extends over 14 amino acids. Germline CDR1 reads MNHNS; CDR2 reads SASEGT. Between the trimmed V and J ends, which lost 2 bases and 9 bases, there was a span of 14 bases. CDR3 sequence (DNA): TGTGCCAGCAGTGAATTAGGAAGCTTTATTGAGCAGTTCTTC. As protein: CASSELGSFIEQFF.

V usage is TRBV5-1 and J usage is TRBJ2-3; D could derive from TRBD1 or TRBD2 (7 bases each). The V end was cut by 4 bases, the J end by 6 bases, with 9 bases between. From germline, CDR1 is SGHRS and CDR2 YFSETQ. The CDR3 extends over 12 amino acids. The CDR3 here is CASSQGGDTQYF. CDR3 DNA sequence: TGCGCCAGCAGCCAGGGGGGGGATACGCAGTATTTT.

This clonotype was seen repeatedly, ten times or more. The J gene is TRBJ2-1, the V gene TRBV7-2; unclear D gene. The J call may be in error: the DNA end matches TRBJ2-7 better. The CDR3 has 11 amino acids. Germline assignment: CDR1 SGHTA and CDR2 FQGNSA. In nucleotides, the CDR3 is TGTGCCAGCAGCTCGTATAATGAGCAGTACTTC. It translates to CASSSYNEQYF.

This clonotype was detected ten times or more. The genes are TRBV6-1 and TRBJ2-4; 7 bases match TRBD2. CDR1 MNHNS and CDR2 SASEGT come from the germline V gene. Trimming at V came to 6 bases and at J to 6 bases, leaving 26 bases not matched to a gene. This CDR3 has 20 residues. For the CDR3, the DNA is TGTGCCAGCAGCCCGGGGGGAGTCAGCGGGGCGGGATACCCTAGAAACATTCAGTACTTC. Protein product: CASSPGGVSGAGYPRNIQYF.

The chain uses TRBV27 and TRBJ1-1, with TRBD1 matching over 9 bases. The germline CDR1 and CDR2 sequences are MNHEY and SMNVEV (reference sequence). The CDR3 has 16 amino acids. The J segment lost 1 base and the V segment lost 6 bases, leaving 9 bases of the junction unmatched. The CDR3 loop reads CASRKTGGGRNTEAFF. CDR3 in DNA: TGTGCCAGCAGGAAAACAGGGGGCGGGAGGAACACTGAAGCTTTCTTT.